The 29 T cell receptor beta chains listed next were all sequenced from one sample in a study of T cell clonality in common variable immunodeficiency. The study, taken as a whole, reports: Common variable immunodeficiency TCR beta sequences reportedly had fewer deletions and N-nucleotide insertions.

Method: immunoSEQ multiplex PCR; TCRdb's copy keeps in-frame clones and lacks some. There are around 32,000 clones in the sample, none observed a single time. Their antigen targets remain unknown. The sequenced sample consisted of peripheral blood mononuclear cells. Receptors originate from a human donor with common variable immunodeficiency.

A remark on this clone: Read data end 3 residues before the CDR3 end; the end is taken from the germline J gene. This rearrangement joins TRBV11-3 to TRBJ2-3; TRBD1 matches at 10 bases. V lost 4 bases and J lost 5; bases outside the gene matches: 3. The CDR3 sequence is 14 residues long. In germline, CDR1 is SGHNT, CDR2 YENEEA. CDR3 sequence: CASSSGTGVDTQYF. The sequenced CDR3 bases are TGTGCCAGCAGCTCCGGGACAGGGGTAGATACG.

Comments on this clone: The missing CDR3 end, 3 residues past where the read stops, is filled in from the germline J gene. The chain combines TRBV2 with TRBJ1-2; D call uncertain. CDR3 length equals 14 residues. From germline, CDR1 is SNHLY and CDR2 FYNNEI. CDR3: CASSEIKLPRGYTF. The sequenced CDR3 bases are TGTGCCAGCAGTGAGATTAAACTGCCTCGCGGC.

Worth noting for this clone: The sequenced fragment ends 3 residues before the CDR3 boundary, so the rest is inferred from the germline J gene. J is TRBJ2-1 and V is TRBV19; 13 positions match TRBD2. Germline V gene data show CDR1 as LNHDA and CDR2 as SQIVND (reference sequence). Trimming at V came to 4 bases and at J to 4 bases, leaving 4 bases not matched to a gene. The CDR3 is made up of 16 amino acids. Partial CDR3 DNA: TGTGCCAGTAGTACCTCGGGACTAGCGGGGTACAATGAG. Its translation: CASSTSGLAGYNE. The CDR3, in full, reads CASSTSGLAGYNEQFF.

Of note for this clone: The read terminates 3 residues before the CDR3 end, so the remaining end is supplied by the germline J gene. The same CDR3 also results from other DNA sequences found in this sample. V usage is TRBV18 and J usage is TRBJ2-3; the match to TRBD2 covers 10 bases. With V trimmed by 2 bases and J by 1 base, 3 bases remained unmatched. The CDR3 has 16 amino acids. CDR1 and CDR2 (germline): KGHSH, LQKENI. This CDR3 is CASSPGLAGGTDTQYF. The covered CDR3 bases are TGTGCCAGCTCACCAGGGCTAGCGGGGGGCACAGATACG.

This clone has a handful of counts. Sequencing ends 3 residues short of the CDR3 end; the germline J gene provides the rest. The V gene is TRBV19, the J gene TRBJ1-2; D is unclear. This CDR3 is 13 amino acids long. Germline CDR1 reads LNHDA; CDR2 reads SQIVND (reference sequence). Trimming took 0 bases from V and 4 from J, leaving 6 bases between them. The CDR3 sequence is CASSIDRPYGYTF. CDR3 DNA, as far as it was read: TGTGCCAGTAGTATAGACAGGCCCTATGGC.

This clone was observed at least ten times. The read gets to within 3 residues of the CDR3 end, and the germline J gene fills in the rest. This chain connects TRBV12-3 or TRBV12-4 to TRBJ2-1; 7 nucleotides match TRBD2. The length of the CDR3 is 15 residues. The trim removed 4 bases at V and 5 bases at J, leaving 8 bases unmatched. This CDR3 is CASSSWGGLHNEQFF. The DNA read from the CDR3 is TGTGCCAGCAGTTCTTGGGGGGGACTTCACAATGAG.

About this clone itself: The read terminates 3 residues before the CDR3 end, so the remaining end is supplied by the germline J gene. The V call is TRBV20-1, the J call TRBJ2-7; D ambiguous. Germline V lookup: CDR1 DFQATT, CDR2 SNEGSKA (reference sequence). Trimming removed 0 bases from V and 4 bases from J, with 4 bases in between. CDR3 length: 11 residues. The CDR3 here is CSARDKYEQYF. Partial CDR3 DNA: TGCAGTGCTAGAGATAAATACGAG.

A note on this clone: The read comes to an end 3 residues before the CDR3 does, leaving the germline J gene to fill in the end. The chain carries TRBV7-2 and TRBJ2-7; D uncertain. The CDR3 sequence is 11 residues long. In germline, CDR1 is SGHTA, CDR2 FQGNSA. V was clipped by 5 bases and J by 2 bases, with 4 bases between them. The covered CDR3 bases are TGTGCCAGCAGCCAGGCCTACGAG. Translating it yields CASSQAYE. The whole CDR3 protein is CASSQAYEQYF. The entire variable domain, with the rest obtained from reference TRBV7-2 and TRBJ2-7, is as follows: GAGVSQSPSNKVTEKGKDVELRCDPISGHTALYWYRQSLGQGLEFLIYFQGNSAPDKSGLPSDRFSAERTGGSVSTLTIQRTQQEDSAVYLCASSQAYEQYFGPGTRLTVT.

Regarding this clone: The sequence runs out 3 residues before the end of the CDR3; the remainder is reconstructed from the germline J gene. V usage is TRBV18 and J usage is TRBJ1-2; TRBD1 matches 7 bases. The CDR3 is 12 residues long. The germline V gene encodes CDR1 KGHSH and CDR2 LQKENI. Incomplete CDR3 DNA: TGTGCCAGCTTCCGACAGGGTCTGGGC. Amino acid sequence: CASFRQGLG. The entire CDR3 is CASFRQGLGYTF.

This clone was counted between two and nine times. The read halts 3 residues ahead of the CDR3 end, with the missing end drawn from the germline J gene. The genes are TRBV18 and TRBJ1-1; D possibly corresponds to TRBD1 (5 bases). Germline lookup yields CDR1 KGHSH and CDR2 LQKENI. The CDR3 is 14 residues long. The covered CDR3 bases are TGTGCCAGCTCACCCGCGGGACTCACCCACTTG. Translation: CASSPAGLTHL. The complete CDR3 reads CASSPAGLTHLAFF.

This clone was observed a few times. The read finishes 3 residues shy of the CDR3 end, and the germline J gene is used to complete it. V is TRBV18 and J is TRBJ2-7; D not resolved. The CDR3 extends over 14 amino acids. V dropped 3 bases and J dropped 2 bases, with 11 bases sitting between them. CDR1 and CDR2 (germline): KGHSH, LQKENI. Incomplete CDR3 DNA: TGTGCCAGCTCACCCCCTACAGAGACCTACGAG. As protein: CASSPPTETYE. The CDR3, in full, reads CASSPPTETYEQYF. Based on the CDR3 plus reference TRBV18 and TRBJ2-7, the full variable domain is NAGVMQNPRHLVRRRGQEARLRCSPMKGHSHVYWYRQLPEEGLKFMVYLQKENIIDESGMPKERFSAEFPKEGPSILRIQQVVRGDSAAYFCASSPPTETYEQYFGPGTRLTVT.

As concerns this clone: The CDR3 is cut off 3 residues early in the read; its end comes from the germline J gene. The chain links TRBV6-2 or TRBV6-3 to TRBJ1-5, with 9 bases lining up with TRBD1. This CDR3 is built from 16 residues. CDR1 is MNHEY, CDR2 SVGEGT, per germline. V trimming: 6 bases; J trimming: 1 base; junction bases outside the gene matches: 7. CDR3 bases read: TGTGCCAGCAGACGGACAGGGGCATACAGCAATCAGCCC. Translated: CASRRTGAYSNQP. The whole CDR3 protein reads CASRRTGAYSNQPQHF.

This clone showed up many times. The read finishes 3 residues shy of the CDR3 end, and the germline J gene is used to complete it. The genes are TRBV5-1 and TRBJ1-2, with unresolved D. This CDR3 spans 12 amino acids. The V gene lost 4 bases and the J gene lost 7 bases, with 11 bases spanning the gap. CDR1 SGHRS and CDR2 YFSETQ come from the germline V gene. The CDR3 loop is CASSLQGSGYTF. The sequenced CDR3 bases are TGCGCCAGCAGCCTGCAAGGGTCTGGC.

This clone was observed many times. The sequenced CDR3 bases are TGCGCCAGCAGCTTGGCTAGCGGCACAGATACG. Translated: CASSLASGTDT. The entire CDR3 sequence reads CASSLASGTDTQYF. The V call is TRBV5-1, the J call TRBJ2-3; possible D gene TRBD2, 6 bases. Read data end 3 residues before the CDR3 end; the end is taken from the germline J gene. V dropped 0 bases and J dropped 1 base, with 6 bases sitting between them. Germline values: CDR1 SGHRS, CDR2 YFSETQ. CDR3 size: 14 residues.

In this sample, this clone turned up a few times. The CDR3: CASSSGLLALLTDTQYF. Incomplete CDR3 DNA: TGTGCCAGCAGTTCCGGATTACTAGCGCTTCTCACAGATACG. The rearrangement joins TRBV6-2 or TRBV6-3 to TRBJ2-3; 7 bases are a match to TRBD2. Read data end 3 residues before the CDR3 end; the end is taken from the germline J gene. The ends lost 4 bases at V and 2 bases at J; junction bases unmatched: 12. CDR1 is MNHEY, CDR2 SVGEGT, per germline. The CDR3 is 17 residues long.

This clone was counted between two and nine times. With the read ending 3 residues before the CDR3 end, the germline J gene is used to fill in that end. The V gene is TRBV7-2, the J gene TRBJ1-3, with TRBD1 matching over 8 bases. Trimming cost V 2 bases and J 4 bases; bases outside gene matches: 4. Germline lookup yields CDR1 SGHTA and CDR2 FQGNSA. The CDR3 loop spans 15 amino acids. The CDR3 sequence: CASSLQGASGNTIYF. The sequenced part of the CDR3 DNA is TGTGCCAGCAGCTTACAGGGGGCATCAGGAAACACC.

This clone was counted only a few times. Read data end 3 residues before the CDR3 end; the end is taken from the germline J gene. The chain joins TRBV19 to TRBJ1-2; 8 bases align to TRBD1. Germline V gene sequence: CDR1 LNHDA, CDR2 SQIVND (reference sequence). J lost 5 bases, V lost 5 bases, and 10 bases had no gene match. The CDR3 extends over 15 amino acids. CDR3 in amino acids: CASSSGPGGVYGYTF. The DNA read from the CDR3 is TGTGCCAGTAGTTCTGGACCAGGGGGCGTTTATGGC.

This clone turned up a few times. The read ends 3 residues early relative to the CDR3; the germline J gene fills the gap. V is TRBV5-1 and J is TRBJ1-1; possible D gene TRBD1, 6 bases. From germline, CDR1 is SGHRS and CDR2 YFSETQ. This CDR3 contains 14 residues. Trimming stripped 2 bases from V and 4 bases from J, with 12 bases between. CDR3 bases read: TGCGCCAGCAGCTTTACCGCAGGGGCCACTGAA. This encodes CASSFTAGATE. In full, the CDR3 is CASSFTAGATEAFF.

This clone was detected ten times or more. From the germline J gene comes the end of the CDR3, since the read stops 3 residues before it. The chain combines TRBV6-1 with TRBJ2-5; 8 positions match TRBD2. This CDR3 comprises 16 residues. CDR1 is MNHNS and CDR2 is SASEGT in the germline V gene. After removal of 3 bases from V and 3 bases from J, the junction contained 9 bases not matched to a gene. The CDR3 bases that were read are TGTGCCAGCAGTGAGGAAGTAGCGGGGCCTAAAGAGACC. Encoded protein: CASSEEVAGPKET. The CDR3 in full is CASSEEVAGPKETQYF.

This clone was seen more than once but under ten times. The read terminates 3 residues before the CDR3 end, so the remaining end is supplied by the germline J gene. The chain employs TRBV7-2 and TRBJ2-7; 7 nucleotides line up with TRBD1. Looked up from germline, CDR1 is SGHTA and CDR2 is FQGNSA. V lost 6 bases, J lost 4 bases, and 9 bases stayed unmatched. This CDR3 has 14 amino acids. CDR3 bases read: TGTGCCAGCAGGCACATAGGGGGCCCTTACGAG. Translation: CASRHIGGPYE. The whole CDR3 sequence is CASRHIGGPYEQYF.

To note about this clone: The CDR3 goes on 3 residues after the read ends, and that part is filled in from the germline J gene. The chain carries TRBV20-1 and TRBJ2-7, with no clear D. This CDR3 spans 11 amino acids. CDR1 DFQATT and CDR2 SNEGSKA come from the germline V gene (reference sequence). Trimming removed 0 bases from V and 3 bases from J, with 3 bases in between. The CDR3 bases that were read are TGCAGTGCTAGAGACAGCTACGAG. This translates into CSARDSYE. From start to end, the CDR3 is CSARDSYEQYF.

Here the CDR3 reads CASSPSPAGRPNTGELFF. The DNA read from the CDR3 is TGTGCCAGCTCACCATCGCCCGCGGGGAGGCCGAACACCGGGGAG. The chain employs TRBV18 and TRBJ2-2, with D tentatively TRBD2 (6 bases). The read ends 3 residues early relative to the CDR3; the germline J gene fills the gap. Trimming took off 2 bases at V and 0 bases at J, with 16 bases between the two ends. The CDR3 totals 18 residues. The germline V gene has CDR1 KGHSH and CDR2 LQKENI.

With regard to this clone: The observed sequence ends 3 residues before the CDR3 terminus, with the missing tail filled in from the germline J gene. The V call is TRBV20-1, the J call TRBJ2-7, with a weak D call TRBD1 (6 bases). V lost 1 base and J 0 bases, leaving 16 bases between the germline ends. CDR3 length: 16 residues. The germline gives CDR1 DFQATT, CDR2 SNEGSKA (reference sequence). CDR3 DNA (partial): TGCAGTGCTAGAGTCCTCACAGGGAGAAGCTCCTACGAG. Protein sequence: CSARVLTGRSSYE. The full CDR3 protein reads CSARVLTGRSSYEQYF.

As to this clone: The read ends 3 residues shy of where the CDR3 ends; the end is completed using the germline J gene. The chain carries TRBV6-2 or TRBV6-3 and TRBJ1-2; TRBD1 is a possible D gene (5 bases). CDR3 size: 16 residues. Trimming removed 5 bases at V and 2 bases at J, with 18 bases between. Germline CDR1 MNHEY, CDR2 SVGEGT. CDR3 DNA (partial): TGTGCCAGCAGTCGGGGGAAAGGAGGGTCCAACTATGGC. As protein: CASSRGKGGSNYG. The full CDR3 sequence reads CASSRGKGGSNYGYTF.

A few counts support this clone. Read sequence stops 3 residues before the CDR3 end, and the germline J gene provides the missing end. The chain recombines TRBV30 with TRBJ1-2, with D maybe TRBD1 (6 bases). Germline-derived CDR1 and CDR2 are GTSNPN and SVGIG (reference sequence). CDR3 length: 18 residues. CDR3: CAWTTDLHVQGSTGGYTF. CDR3 bases read: TGTGCCTGGACAACCGACTTACACGTCCAGGGGTCGACTGGGGGC.

This clone was picked up a small number of times. The CDR3 is cut off 3 residues early in the read; its end comes from the germline J gene. The V gene is TRBV7-7, the J gene TRBJ2-7; 8 positions match TRBD1. With V trimmed by 5 bases and J by 3 bases, 3 bases remained unmatched. Germline CDR1 is SSHAT and CDR2 is FNYEAQ (reference sequence). The CDR3 sequence is 13 residues long. The CDR3 here is CASSPDRGYEQYF. The CDR3 bases that were read are TGTGCCAGCAGCCCTGACAGGGGCTACGAG.

This clone was seen more than once but under ten times. The CDR3 is CASSNRLMNSPLHF. The CDR3 bases that were read are TGTGCCAGTAGTAACAGGCTTATGAATTCACCC. The chain carries TRBV19 and TRBJ1-6; D perhaps matches TRBD1 (5 bases). The sequenced fragment ends 3 residues before the CDR3 boundary, so the rest is inferred from the germline J gene. CDR3 length equals 14 residues. Trimming took 4 bases from V and 7 from J, leaving 11 bases between them. The germline gives CDR1 LNHDA, CDR2 SQIVND (reference sequence).

This clone has more than one count but fewer than ten. The read halts 3 residues ahead of the CDR3 end, with the missing end drawn from the germline J gene. J is TRBJ2-7 and V is TRBV5-5, with D possibly matching TRBD2 (6 bases). CDR1 is SGHKS and CDR2 is YYEKEE in the germline V gene (reference sequence). V gave up 4 bases and J gave up 0 bases, with 14 bases separating them. There are 15 residues in the CDR3. The CDR3 loop is CASSPGTGSSYEQYF. The DNA read from the CDR3 is TGTGCCAGCAGCCCGGGGACTGGGAGCTCCTACGAG. Looking up the rest from reference TRBV5-5 and TRBJ2-7 gives the full variable domain: DAGVTQSPTHLIKTRGQQVTLRCSPISGHKSVSWYQQVLGQGPQFIFQYYEKEERGRGNFPDRFSARQFPNYSSELNVNALLLGDSALYLCASSPGTGSSYEQYFGPGTRLTVT.

This clone was observed a few times. The read comes to an end 3 residues before the CDR3 does, leaving the germline J gene to fill in the end. V usage is TRBV7-9 and J usage is TRBJ1-2; no firm D call. The germline V gene has CDR1 SEHNR and CDR2 FQNEAQ (reference sequence). The CDR3 extends over 15 amino acids. V shed 1 base and J shed 6 bases, with 15 bases lying between them. This chain's CDR3 is CASSLELAGSHGYTF. The part of the CDR3 DNA that was read is TGTGCCAGCAGCTTAGAGCTGGCGGGGAGTCATGGC.